These 12 T cell receptor beta chains share one sample of origin, sequenced in a study of post-analysis software for immune sequencing data. Whole-study findings and limits: The study found TRBV5-6, TRBV5-1 and TRBV20-1 among a handful of TRBV segments more frequent in patients than controls.

No antigen has been identified for these receptors. Carried by the TCR beta cDNA libraries were unique molecular identifiers. One entry per CDR3 protein, called by TCRdb with MiXCR from the PCR reads. The repertoire consists of about 540,000 distinct CDR3 sequences, with less than 40% occurring once and the leading ten covering around 6%. Input material: blood. The receptors come from a girl aged 2-17 years with multiple sclerosis.

This clonotype has more than one count but fewer than ten. This chain connects TRBV12-3 or TRBV12-4 to TRBJ1-5; D remains ambiguous. V lost 1 base, J lost 0 bases, and 7 bases lay in between. The CDR3 has 15 amino acids. Here the CDR3 DNA reads TGTGCCAGCAGTTTAGAACAGAATAGCAATCAGCCCCAGCATTTT. This gives the protein CASSLEQNSNQPQHF.

This rearrangement joins TRBV4-2 to TRBJ1-1, with D unclear. The V end lost 2 bases, the J end lost 1 base, and 11 bases lay between the germline ends. The V gene's germline CDR1 is LGHNA and CDR2 YNFKEQ. The CDR3 covers 15 residues. The CDR3: CASSQPMGWNTEAFF. CDR3 nucleotide sequence: TGTGCCAGCAGCCAACCCATGGGGTGGAACACTGAAGCTTTCTTT.

This chain joins TRBV10-3 and TRBJ1-1, with D perhaps TRBD1 (6 bases). CDR1 and CDR2 (germline): ENHRY, SYGVKD. Trimming took off 0 bases at V and 9 bases at J, with 14 bases between the two ends. This CDR3 contains 14 residues. The CDR3: CAISESPGQRQAFF. For the CDR3, the DNA is TGTGCCATCAGTGAGTCGCCGGGACAAAGACAAGCTTTCTTT.

V usage is TRBV7-2 and J usage is TRBJ2-1; no reliable D call. With 4 bases removed from V and 10 bases from J, the gap between germline ends came to 11 bases. CDR3 size: 12 residues. The germline V gene encodes CDR1 SGHTA and CDR2 FQGNSA. For the CDR3, the DNA is TGTGCCAGCAGCTCAAGTGGTCCCGAGCAGTTCTTC. Translating gives CASSSSGPEQFF.

This clonotype was detected only a few times. V and J are TRBV7-2 and TRBJ2-3, with 10 positions matching TRBD2. V trimming: 5 bases; J trimming: 3 bases; junction bases outside the gene matches: 14. Germline V gene sequence: CDR1 SGHTA, CDR2 FQGNSA. This CDR3 is 18 amino acids long. The CDR3 sequence: CASSQGLAVGLWTDTQYF. For the CDR3, the DNA is TGTGCCAGCAGCCAAGGACTAGCGGTCGGCCTCTGGACAGATACGCAGTATTTT.

V is TRBV11-2 and J is TRBJ1-2; 8 nucleotides align to TRBD1. J was trimmed by 4 bases and V by 1 base; bases with no gene match: 8. Germline V gene lookup returns CDR1 SGHAT and CDR2 FQNNGV. The CDR3 consists of 16 residues. In DNA, the CDR3 is TGTGCCAGCAGCTTAGTGGGCGGGACAGGACTCTATGGCTACACCTTC. It specifies CASSLVGGTGLYGYTF.

The gene calls are TRBV10-3 and TRBJ2-1, with 15 bases lining up with TRBD2. The germline gives CDR1 ENHRY, CDR2 SYGVKD. V shed 7 bases, J shed 2 bases, and the junction held 3 bases outside the gene matches. The CDR3 runs to 16 residues. The CDR3 reads CAITGTSGGPYNEQFF. The CDR3 DNA is TGTGCCATCACTGGGACTAGCGGGGGGCCCTACAATGAGCAGTTCTTC.

The sample holds a few counts of this clonotype. The V and J genes are TRBV5-1 and TRBJ2-5; tentative D call: TRBD1 (6 bases). The end of the DNA fits TRBJ2-7 better, so the J call may be wrong. CDR3 length: 14 residues. The germline V gene has CDR1 SGHRS and CDR2 YFSETQ. The CDR3 DNA follows: TGCGCCAGCAGCTTGCTGACAGGACCCTACGAGCAGTACTTC. Its protein product is CASSLLTGPYEQYF.

This chain connects TRBV10-3 to TRBJ1-2; 9 bases are shared with TRBD1. After removal of 2 bases from V and 3 bases from J, the junction contained 7 bases not matched to a gene. The CDR3 is 16 residues long. The V gene's germline CDR1 is ENHRY and CDR2 SYGVKD. CDR3 protein: CAISEHGQGLHYGYTF. DNA of the CDR3: TGTGCCATCAGTGAGCACGGACAGGGGCTCCACTATGGCTACACCTTC.

The rearrangement joins TRBV10-3 to TRBJ1-4; D may be TRBD1 (5 bases). CDR1 is ENHRY, CDR2 SYGVKD, per germline. The CDR3 length is 16 residues. The V gene lost 2 bases and the J gene lost 8 bases, with 18 bases spanning the gap. The DNA of the CDR3 is TGTGCCATCAGTGAGGGCCAGGGTTTCGTGGACGAAAAACTGTTTTTT. Protein: CAISEGQGFVDEKLFF.

This clonotype was seen a handful of times. This sequence joins TRBV11-2 and TRBJ2-1; 11 nucleotides agree with TRBD2. With V trimmed by 5 bases and J by 5 bases, 11 bases remained unmatched. Germline assignment: CDR1 SGHAT and CDR2 FQNNGV. The length of the CDR3 is 17 residues. DNA for the CDR3: TGTGCCAGCAGCGCCACCCCCGGGACTAGCGGTAACAATGAGCAGTTCTTC. This codes for CASSATPGTSGNNEQFF.

The chain combines TRBV7-9 with TRBJ2-3; D uncertain. Trimming removed 1 base from V and 1 base from J, with 6 bases in between. The germline gives CDR1 SEHNR, CDR2 FQNEAQ (reference sequence). CDR3 length: 14 residues. This CDR3 is CASSLEAGTDTQYF. The CDR3 nucleotides read TGTGCCAGCAGCTTAGAGGCGGGCACAGATACGCAGTATTTT.